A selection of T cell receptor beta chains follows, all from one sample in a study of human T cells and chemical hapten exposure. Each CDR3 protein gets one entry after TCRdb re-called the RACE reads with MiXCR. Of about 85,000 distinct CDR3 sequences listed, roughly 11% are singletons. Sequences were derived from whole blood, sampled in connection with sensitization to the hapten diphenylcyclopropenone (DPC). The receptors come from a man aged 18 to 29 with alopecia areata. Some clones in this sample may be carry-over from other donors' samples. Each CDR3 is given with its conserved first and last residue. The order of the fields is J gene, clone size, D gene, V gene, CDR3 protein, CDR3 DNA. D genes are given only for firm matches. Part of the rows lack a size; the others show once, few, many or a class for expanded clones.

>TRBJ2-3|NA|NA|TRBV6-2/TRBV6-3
CASSYSTSTDTQYF
TGTGCCAGCAGTTACTCGACTAGCACAGATACGCAGTATTTT
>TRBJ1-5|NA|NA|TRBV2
CASSGGPNQPQHF
TGTGCCAGCAGTGGGGGGCCCAATCAGCCCCAGCATTTT
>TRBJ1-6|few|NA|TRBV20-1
CSARDRLAGSSYNSPLHF
TGCAGTGCTAGAGACAGGCTCGCTGGAAGCTCCTATAATTCACCCCTCCACTTT
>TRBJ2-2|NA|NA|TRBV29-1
CSAFEGPNTGELFF
TGCAGCGCCTTTGAAGGGCCGAACACCGGGGAGCTGTTTTTT
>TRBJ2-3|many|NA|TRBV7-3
CASSLGGRTDTQYF
TGTGCCAGCAGCTTAGGGGGCCGCACAGATACGCAGTATTTT
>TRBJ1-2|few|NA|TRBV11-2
CASSLSSWGRDDYGYTF
TGTGCCAGCAGCCTAAGCAGCTGGGGACGGGACGACTATGGCTACACCTTC
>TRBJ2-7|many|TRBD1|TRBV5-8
CASSLTGGYEQYF
TGTGCCAGCAGCCTGACAGGGGGCTACGAGCAGTACTTC
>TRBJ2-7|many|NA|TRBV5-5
CASSLLSGANYEQYF
TGTGCCAGCAGCTTGTTGTCGGGGGCGAACTACGAGCAGTACTTC
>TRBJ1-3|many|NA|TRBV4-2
CASSQEEANTIYF
TGTGCCAGCAGCCAAGAGGAGGCGAACACCATATATTTT
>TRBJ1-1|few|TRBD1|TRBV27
CASSSMGTDLMNTEAFF
TGTGCCAGCAGTTCTATGGGGACAGACCTTATGAACACTGAAGCTTTCTTT
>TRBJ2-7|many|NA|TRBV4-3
CASSQDEERGFSYEQYF
TGCGCCAGCAGCCAAGATGAGGAGAGAGGGTTTTCCTACGAGCAGTACTTC
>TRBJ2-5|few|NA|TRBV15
CATSSGAQETQYF
TGTGCCACCAGTTCTGGGGCCCAAGAGACCCAGTACTTC
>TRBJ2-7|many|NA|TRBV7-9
CASSTRRDDSYEQYF
TGTGCCAGCAGCACAAGACGGGACGACTCCTACGAGCAGTACTTC
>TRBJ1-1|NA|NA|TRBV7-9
CASLSVQGNTEAFF
TGTGCCAGCTTATCTGTACAGGGGAACACTGAAGCTTTCTTT
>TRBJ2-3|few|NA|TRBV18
CASSEWGETQYF
TGTGCCAGCTCAGAGTGGGGAGAGACGCAGTATTTT
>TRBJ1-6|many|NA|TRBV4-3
CASSQERQARGSPLHF
TGCGCCAGCAGCCAAGAGCGACAGGCCAGAGGTTCACCCCTCCACTTT
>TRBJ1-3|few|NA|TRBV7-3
CASSLFPKGPSSGNTIYF
TGTGCCAGCAGCTTATTCCCTAAGGGCCCTTCCTCTGGAAACACCATATATTTT
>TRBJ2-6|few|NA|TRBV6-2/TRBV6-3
CASSYNRESGANVLTF
TGTGCCAGCAGTTACAACAGGGAATCTGGGGCCAACGTCCTGACTTTC
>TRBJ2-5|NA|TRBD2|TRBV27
CASSPGTSGRQETQYF
TGTGCCAGCAGTCCTGGGACTAGCGGGAGGCAAGAGACCCAGTACTTC
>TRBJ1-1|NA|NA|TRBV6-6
CASSSGEVAFF
TGTGCCAGCAGTTCCGGGGAGGTCGCTTTCTTT
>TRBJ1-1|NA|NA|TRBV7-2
CASSLLGLGNTEAFF
TGTGCCAGCAGCTTATTGGGTCTGGGGAACACTGAAGCTTTCTTT
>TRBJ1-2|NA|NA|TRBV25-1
CASSEYLSYTF
TGTGCCAGCAGTGAGTATTTGAGCTACACCTTC
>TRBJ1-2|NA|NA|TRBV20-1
CSAITRTMADTYGYTF
TGCAGTGCTATCACTCGGACGATGGCAGACACCTATGGCTACACCTTC
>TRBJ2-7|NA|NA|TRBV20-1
CSARPGTYEQYF
TGCAGTGCTAGACCCGGGACTTACGAGCAGTACTTC
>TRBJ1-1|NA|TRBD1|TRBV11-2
CASSFGTAEAFF
TGTGCCAGCAGCTTTGGGACAGCTGAAGCTTTCTTT
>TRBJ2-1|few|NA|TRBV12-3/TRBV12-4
CASSLLRYEQFF
TGTGCCAGCAGTCTCCTGAGGTATGAGCAGTTCTTC
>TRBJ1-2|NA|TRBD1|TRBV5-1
CASSRFPSKLDRGHGYTF
TGCGCCAGCAGCCGATTTCCCTCAAAACTAGACAGGGGCCATGGCTACACCTTC